These T cell receptor beta chains were read from a single sample in a study of blood T cell repertoires in COVID-19. Measured with immunoSEQ multiplex PCR; TCRdb has only the in-frame clones, and not every one. The sample includes 150,000 or so clones, about 89% seen only once; the top ten take 0.45% to 0.65%. Sequencing was carried out using peripheral blood. All receptors derive from a man aged 45-65 years with acute or convalescent COVID-19. Both conserved end residues are part of each CDR3. A D gene is named only where the DNA matches it firmly. The size field is filled for only some rows; it gives once, few, many or a size class.

j_call d_call v_call clone_size cdr3_aa cdr3_nt
TRBJ2-4 - TRBV15 once CATSRVAGQGNIQYF TGTGCCACCAGCAGAGTAGCGGGACAGGGTAACATTCAGTACTTC
TRBJ2-7 TRBD1 TRBV3-1/TRBV3-2 - CASSLGQGNGQYF TGTGCCAGCAGCCTGGGACAGGGGAACGGGCAGTACTTC
TRBJ1-4 TRBD1 TRBV7-9 - CASSQGQGPEKLFF TGTGCCAGCAGCCAGGGACAGGGCCCCGAAAAACTGTTTTTT
TRBJ2-1 TRBD2 TRBV11-2 - CASREGLAGGYNEQFF TGTGCCAGCAGGGAGGGACTAGCGGGGGGCTACAATGAGCAGTTCTTC
TRBJ2-2 - TRBV14 - CASSQDLPGVNTGELFF TGTGCCAGCAGCCAAGATCTACCAGGGGTAAACACCGGGGAGCTGTTTTTT
TRBJ2-7 TRBD2 TRBV7-9 - CASSYRTSFEQYF TGTGCCAGCAGCTACCGGACTAGCTTCGAGCAGTACTTC
TRBJ1-4 - TRBV30 - CALNLQGTNEKLFF TGTGCCTTAAACCTACAGGGTACTAATGAAAAACTGTTTTTT
TRBJ2-5 TRBD2 TRBV7-3 - CASSKTSGAQETQYF TGTGCCAGCAGTAAAACTAGCGGTGCCCAAGAGACCCAGTACTTC
TRBJ1-2 - TRBV28 once CASSQRGGYTF TGTGCCAGCAGCCAAAGAGGCGGCTACACCTTC
TRBJ2-3 TRBD2 TRBV9 - CASSRAGMVAGGGTDTQYF TGTGCCAGCAGCCGAGCAGGGATGGTAGCGGGGGGCGGCACAGATACGCAGTATTTT
TRBJ2-1 TRBD2 TRBV24-1 - CATSDPGLAGINEQFF TGTGCCACCAGTGATCCCGGACTAGCGGGGATCAATGAGCAGTTCTTC
TRBJ2-7 - TRBV30 - CAWRWHSTYEQYF TGTGCCTGGAGGTGGCATTCAACCTACGAGCAGTACTTC
TRBJ1-1 - TRBV7-2 - CASSRDTNTEAFF TGTGCCAGCAGCAGAGACACGAACACTGAAGCTTTCTTT